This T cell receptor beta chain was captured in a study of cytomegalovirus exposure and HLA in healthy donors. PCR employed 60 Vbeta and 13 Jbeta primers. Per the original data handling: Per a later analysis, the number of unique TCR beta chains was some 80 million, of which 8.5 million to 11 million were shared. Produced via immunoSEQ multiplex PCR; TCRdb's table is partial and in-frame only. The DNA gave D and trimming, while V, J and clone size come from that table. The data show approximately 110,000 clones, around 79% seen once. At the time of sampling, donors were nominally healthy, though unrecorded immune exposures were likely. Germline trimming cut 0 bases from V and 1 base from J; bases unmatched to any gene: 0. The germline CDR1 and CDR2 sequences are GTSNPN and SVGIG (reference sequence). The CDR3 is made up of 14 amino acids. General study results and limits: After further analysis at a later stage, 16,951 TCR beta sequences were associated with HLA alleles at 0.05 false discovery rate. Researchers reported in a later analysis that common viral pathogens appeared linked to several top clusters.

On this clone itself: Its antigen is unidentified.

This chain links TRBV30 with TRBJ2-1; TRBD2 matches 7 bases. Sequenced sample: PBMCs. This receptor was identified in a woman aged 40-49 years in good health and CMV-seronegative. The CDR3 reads CAWSVGGSYNEQFF. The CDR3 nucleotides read TGTGCCTGGAGTGTGGGGGGGTCCTACAATGAGCAGTTCTTC.